A selection of T cell receptor beta chains follows, all from one sample in a study of identical twins. TCRdb ran MiXCR on the 5' RACE reads and lists one entry per CDR3 protein. The sample includes 450,000 to 500,000 distinct CDR3 sequences, over 11% seen only once; the top ten take approximately 1%. Another study also made use of these data, one on yellow fever vaccine responses in identical twins.

The source material was CD4+ T cells sorted from blood. The receptor source for this set is a woman aged 18-29 years in good health. CDR3s include the opening cysteine and the closing phenylalanine or tryptophan. Each record gives: V gene, clone size, D gene, J gene, CDR3 DNA, CDR3 protein. The D gene is left open where the match is weak. The listing skips clone size in some rows; elsewhere it reads once, few, many or a size class.

>TRBV2|NA|TRBD1|TRBJ2-2
TGTGCCAGCACAGGGGGCAACACCGGGGAGCTGTTTTTT
CASTGGNTGELFF
>TRBV5-1|few|TRBD2|TRBJ2-7
TGCGCCAGCAGCTTGGAAGAGACTAGCGGGAGCCGGGCCTACGAGCAGTACTTC
CASSLEETSGSRAYEQYF
>TRBV7-9|NA|TRBD2|TRBJ2-1
TGTGCCAGCAGCTTAGAGTGGCGGGAGGGCCTTGATGAGCAGTTCTTC
CASSLEWREGLDEQFF
>TRBV20-1|NA|TRBD2|TRBJ2-7
TGCAGTGCTAGAGATCATCCGGGACTAGCGGGAGGTTCCTACGAGCAGTACTTC
CSARDHPGLAGGSYEQYF
>TRBV5-1|many|TRBD2|TRBJ2-3
TGCGCCAGCAGCCCAGGGACTAGCGGGAGGATTCCAGATACGCAGTATTTT
CASSPGTSGRIPDTQYF
>TRBV10-3|few|NA|TRBJ1-2
TGTGCCATCAGTGATAGGAGGGGAGGCTACACCTTC
CAISDRRGGYTF
>TRBV5-1|NA|TRBD2|TRBJ2-1
TGCGCCAGCAGGGGCGGAGCGGGGCAAAACAATGAGCAGTTCTTC
CASRGGAGQNNEQFF
>TRBV4-1|NA|NA|TRBJ2-7
TGCGCCAGCAGCCAAGAACCAGCGATACCCTACGAGCAGTACTTC
CASSQEPAIPYEQYF
>TRBV5-1|NA|TRBD1|TRBJ2-1
TGCGCCAGCAGCGCGCAAACAGGGGCCTACAATGAGCAGTTCTTC
CASSAQTGAYNEQFF
>TRBV10-3|NA|TRBD2|TRBJ2-7
TGTGCCATCAGTGAGGTACTAGCGGGAGGGCAGTACTTC
CAISEVLAGGQYF
>TRBV29-1|few|TRBD1|TRBJ2-7
TGCAGCGTTGTTTCCCCGACAGGGTACTACGAGCAGTACTTC
CSVVSPTGYYEQYF
>TRBV19|few|NA|TRBJ2-2
TGTGCCAGTGGTATAGTGGAGAACACCGGGGAGCTGTTTTTT
CASGIVENTGELFF
>TRBV5-1|few|NA|TRBJ1-1
TGCGCCAGCAGCTCCCGTGTCGGGGGAGTAAGGAACACTGAAGCTTTCTTT
CASSSRVGGVRNTEAFF
>TRBV25-1|many|NA|TRBJ2-5
TGTGCCAGCAGTGAGCGGGGCCTGAGGGAGACCCAGTACTTC
CASSERGLRETQYF
>TRBV5-4|NA|TRBD2|TRBJ2-3
TGTGCCAGCAGCCAACCGAGCGGGGGGGCGAGCACAGATACGCAGTATTTT
CASSQPSGGASTDTQYF
>TRBV11-2|NA|NA|TRBJ2-5
TGTGCCAGCAGCTCCCTCCGGACTCCCAAAGGGGGCCAAGAGACCCAGTACTTC
CASSSLRTPKGGQETQYF
>TRBV2|many|TRBD1|TRBJ2-7
TGTGCCAGCAGCCGGGACAGGGGTTACGAGCAGTACTTC
CASSRDRGYEQYF
>TRBV28|NA|NA|TRBJ2-1
TGTGCCAGCGGGCGATATGAGCAGTTCTTC
CASGRYEQFF
>TRBV5-5|few|TRBD2|TRBJ2-1
TGTGCCAGCAGCTTGCACGGGGGGAGAGGCAATGAGCAGTTCTTC
CASSLHGGRGNEQFF
>TRBV28|NA|TRBD1|TRBJ1-6
TGTGCCAGCAGTTCCCCCGAGACAGGGGTTTCACCCCTCCACTTT
CASSSPETGVSPLHF
>TRBV6-5|NA|NA|TRBJ1-2
TGTGCCAGCAGTTACTCGAGAATTAACTATGGCTACACCTTC
CASSYSRINYGYTF
>TRBV5-4|NA|NA|TRBJ2-7
TGTGCCAGCAGCTTATCGGGGATCAGCTCCTACGAGCAGTACTTC
CASSLSGISSYEQYF
>TRBV30|few|NA|TRBJ2-7
TGTGCCTGGAGGGTTTCCTACGAGCAGTACTTC
CAWRVSYEQYF
>TRBV20-1|NA|TRBD1|TRBJ2-7
TGCAGTGCTAAAACTCGGGACAGGGTAATGAGCGAGCAGTACTTC
CSAKTRDRVMSEQYF
>TRBV20-1|once|NA|TRBJ1-4
TGCAGTGCTAGTAAAGGGGGGGATGAAAAACTGTTTTTT
CSASKGGDEKLFF
>TRBV29-1|many|NA|TRBJ2-3
TGCAGCGTTGCTGGTCAGGGGTCCTTCACAGATACGCAGTATTTT
CSVAGQGSFTDTQYF
>TRBV19|NA|NA|TRBJ1-6
TGTGCCAGTAGACAGGGTTCTACTAATTCACCCCTCCACTTT
CASRQGSTNSPLHF
>TRBV27|once|NA|TRBJ2-7
TGTGCCAGCAGCCGTTACCCAGGGTCTAGCTACGAGCAGTACTTC
CASSRYPGSSYEQYF